Shown below are 20 T cell receptor beta chains from a single sample sequenced in a study of shared clonotypes between healthy human individuals. The table came from immunoSEQ multiplex PCR; TCRdb's copy has only in-frame clones and leaves some out. Of over 2 million clones listed, less than 95% are singletons. The sequencing sample was made of naive CD4+ T cells from PBMCs. As to subset: CD45RA+ positively selected. Receptor source: a man aged 18 to 29 in good health. Some clones in this sample may be carry-over from other donors' samples.

The gene calls are TRBV6-5 and TRBJ2-2; D gene ambiguous. Per germline, CDR1 MNHEY and CDR2 SVGAGI. CDR3 length equals 13 residues. Trimming shortened V by 6 bases and J by 5 bases, and 10 bases separated the two germline ends. The CDR3 DNA sequence: TGTGCCAGCAGGATAGGGATAACCGGGGAGCTGTTTTTT. The encoded protein is CASRIGITGELFF.

The chain couples TRBV5-8 to TRBJ1-1; D is perhaps TRBD1 (5 bases). Per germline, CDR1 SGHTS and CDR2 YDEGEE. This CDR3 is built from 14 residues. Trimming removed 2 bases at V and 3 bases at J, with 11 bases between. Here the CDR3 DNA reads TGTGCCAGCAGCTTCCGCCAGGGTTACACTGAAGCTTTCTTT. Its translation: CASSFRQGYTEAFF.

The V gene is TRBV25-1, the J gene TRBJ2-7; D may be TRBD1 or TRBD2 (5 bases each). The ends were cut back, 6 bases at V and 6 bases at J, with 6 bases in the middle. CDR3 length: 10 residues. Germline CDR1 is MGHDK and CDR2 is SYGVNS. The DNA of the CDR3 is TGTGCCAGCAGGAGGGGCGAGCAGTACTTC. Its translation: CASRRGEQYF.

The chain recombines TRBV5-1 with TRBJ2-1, with D unclear. This CDR3 comprises 19 residues. The V and J ends lost 6 bases and 1 base respectively, with 26 bases between them. Germline V CDR1 and CDR2: SGHRS, YFSETQ. CDR3 sequence reads: CASTPALADFFSSYNEQFF. The CDR3 DNA reads TGCGCCAGCACCCCTGCCTTGGCCGACTTCTTCTCTTCCTACAATGAGCAGTTCTTC.

The chain has TRBV20-1 and TRBJ2-7, with D maybe TRBD2 (6 bases). The CDR3 has 9 residues. Germline lookup yields CDR1 DFQATT and CDR2 SNEGSKA (reference sequence). In DNA form, the CDR3 reads TGCCAAGCGGGCTACGAGCAGTACTTC. As protein: CQAGYEQYF.

Only one count was recorded for this clone. This chain links TRBV19 with TRBJ1-2, with unresolved D. Trimming stripped 7 bases from V and 1 base from J, with 7 bases between. The CDR3 runs 12 residues. Germline V gene sequence: CDR1 LNHDA, CDR2 SQIVND (reference sequence). CDR3: CASTKSNYGYTF. CDR3 in DNA: TGTGCCAGTACAAAGAGTAACTATGGCTACACCTTC.

A note on this clone: Distinct nucleotide sequences in the sample also encode this CDR3. V is TRBV7-2 and J is TRBJ2-7; no reliable D call. Trimming pared 5 bases from V and 3 bases from J, leaving 5 bases between. CDR3 length equals 11 residues. Per the germline V gene, CDR1 is SGHTA and CDR2 is FQGNSA. The CDR3 bases are TGTGCCAGCAGCCTATACTACGAGCAGTACTTC. Translated, it gives CASSLYYEQYF.

The chain combines TRBV6-1 with TRBJ2-7; TRBD1 agrees at 7 bases. CDR3 length equals 14 residues. CDR1 MNHNS and CDR2 SASEGT come from the germline V gene. Trimming removed 4 bases from V and 0 bases from J; junction bases left unmatched: 3. CDR3 sequence (DNA): TGTGCCAGCAGTGTGACAGGGAACTCCTACGAGCAGTACTTC. This codes for CASSVTGNSYEQYF.

With respect to this clone: This CDR3 is also generated by other DNA sequences in the sample. The CDR3 here is CASSYSGIYNEQFF. CDR3 DNA: TGTGCCAGCAGTTACTCCGGGATCTACAATGAGCAGTTCTTC. The V gene is TRBV6-5, the J gene TRBJ2-1; possibly TRBD2 for D (5 bases). With 0 bases removed from V and 3 bases from J, the gap between germline ends came to 6 bases. This CDR3 has 14 residues. Germline lookup yields CDR1 MNHEY and CDR2 SVGAGI.

The CDR3, as DNA: TGTGCCAGCAGCGCTTCGGGACTCAGCATGGATACGCAGTATTTT. It codes for CASSASGLSMDTQYF. The chain links TRBV7-9 to TRBJ2-3, with D perhaps TRBD2 (6 bases). This CDR3 comprises 15 residues. Germline values: CDR1 SEHNR, CDR2 FQNEAQ (reference sequence). With 5 bases removed from V and 6 bases from J, the gap between germline ends came to 18 bases.

This chain uses TRBV27 with TRBJ2-7; D not resolved. The germline V and J ends were trimmed by 8 bases and 3 bases, with 20 bases remaining between them. CDR3 size: 15 residues. Per germline, CDR1 MNHEY and CDR2 SMNVEV (reference sequence). The CDR3 protein is CASRLSLSGIYEQYF. The DNA of the CDR3 is TGTGCCAGCCGCCTTTCCCTCTCAGGTATCTACGAGCAGTACTTC.

This clone appeared once. The chain has TRBV5-6 and TRBJ2-3; D is uncertain. Trimming stripped 0 bases from V and 1 base from J, with 9 bases between. Germline-derived CDR1 and CDR2 are SGHDT and YYEEEE. The CDR3 runs 15 residues. The CDR3 region is CASSLERRGTDTQYF. CDR3 nucleotides: TGTGCCAGCAGCTTGGAGCGACGGGGCACAGATACGCAGTATTTT.

A note on this clone: Other DNA sequences in this specimen translate into the identical CDR3. This chain links TRBV5-1 with TRBJ1-2; 9 nucleotides align to TRBD1. Germline assignment: CDR1 SGHRS and CDR2 YFSETQ. The trim removed 3 bases at V and 6 bases at J, leaving 3 bases unmatched. The CDR3 loop spans 13 amino acids. The CDR3 nucleotides read TGCGCCAGCAGCTGGGGACAGGGTGATGGCTACACCTTC. It specifies CASSWGQGDGYTF.

V gene TRBV14 combines with J gene TRBJ2-1; 8 nucleotides align to TRBD2. This CDR3 is built from 16 residues. The germline V gene encodes CDR1 SGHDN and CDR2 FVKESK. The V gene end was trimmed by 5 bases and the J gene end by 4 bases; junction bases not matched to a gene: 10. Here the CDR3 DNA reads TGTGCCAGCAGCATTTTAGCGGGATTCGGGTACAATGAGCAGTTCTTC. As protein: CASSILAGFGYNEQFF.

The chain combines TRBV5-1 with TRBJ2-1; 8 bases fit TRBD2. V was clipped by 0 bases and J by 8 bases; unmatched bases: 4. Germline V gene data show CDR1 as SGHRS and CDR2 as YFSETQ. This CDR3 has 14 residues. This CDR3 is CASSLAGRGDEQFF. The CDR3 coding sequence is TGCGCCAGCAGCTTGGCCGGGAGGGGCGATGAGCAGTTCTTC. The whole variable domain, filled in from reference TRBV5-1 and TRBJ2-1, reads KAGVTQTPRYLIKTRGQQVTLSCSPISGHRSVSWYQQTPGQGLQFLFEYFSETQRNKGNFPGRFSGRQFSNSRSEMNVSTLELGDSALYLCASSLAGRGDEQFFGPGTRLTVL.

The chain is built from TRBV30 and TRBJ2-2; 8 nucleotides align to TRBD2. The V gene end was trimmed by 3 bases and the J gene end by 4 bases; junction bases not matched to a gene: 7. The V gene's germline CDR1 is GTSNPN and CDR2 SVGIG (reference sequence). The CDR3 is 15 amino acids. CDR3 in DNA: TGTGCCTGGAGCGGACTAGCTTCGGGCACCGGGGAGCTGTTTTTT. Protein: CAWSGLASGTGELFF.

The chain couples TRBV27 to TRBJ2-3; D is unclear. The CDR3 consists of 11 residues. The germline V and J ends were trimmed by 5 bases and 2 bases, with 2 bases remaining between them. Per the germline V gene, CDR1 is MNHEY and CDR2 is SMNVEV (reference sequence). CDR3 sequence reads: CASSLTDTQYF. The CDR3 DNA reads TGTGCCAGCAGTCTCACAGATACGCAGTATTTT.

This clone has a single count. DNA for the CDR3: TGTGCCAGCAGCCCCGCCGGCCCTAACCGCGAGCAGTACTTC. The encoded protein is CASSPAGPNREQYF. This chain connects TRBV28 to TRBJ2-7; D ambiguous. V was clipped by 6 bases and J by 6 bases, with 18 bases between them. The CDR3 consists of 14 residues. The germline gives CDR1 MDHEN, CDR2 SYDVKM.

V is TRBV27 and J is TRBJ1-1; D ambiguous. V lost 6 bases to trimming and J lost 8 bases, with 16 bases between them. This CDR3 contains 13 residues. CDR1 is MNHEY, CDR2 SMNVEV, per germline (reference sequence). CDR3 bases: TGTGCCAGCAGCCCCCAGCTAAGGATGGAAGCTTTCTTT. Translated: CASSPQLRMEAFF.

This chain links TRBV5-1 with TRBJ2-1; either TRBD1 or TRBD2 may fit D (5 bases each). The CDR3 sequence is 15 residues long. Trimming stripped 4 bases from V and 5 bases from J, with 16 bases between. Germline values: CDR1 SGHRS, CDR2 YFSETQ. The CDR3 nucleotides read TGCGCCAGCAGCAGAGGGGCAGGGCTGAACAATGAGCAGTTCTTC. This gives the protein CASSRGAGLNNEQFF.